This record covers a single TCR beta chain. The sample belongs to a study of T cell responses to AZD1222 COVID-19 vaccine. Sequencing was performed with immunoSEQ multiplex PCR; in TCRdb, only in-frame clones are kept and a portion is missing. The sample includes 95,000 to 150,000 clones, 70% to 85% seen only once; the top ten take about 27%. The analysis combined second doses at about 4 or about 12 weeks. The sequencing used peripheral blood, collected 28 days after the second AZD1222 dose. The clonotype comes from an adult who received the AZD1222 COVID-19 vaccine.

The CDR3 sequence: CSVAFGGRVNGYTF. CDR3 sequence (DNA): TGCAGCGTTGCATTTGGGGGCAGGGTCAATGGCTACACCTTC. V usage is TRBV29-1 and J usage is TRBJ1-2; D perhaps matches TRBD1 (6 bases). The ends were cut back, 4 bases at V and 6 bases at J, with 18 bases in the middle. The CDR3 is 14 amino acids. CDR1 SQVTM and CDR2 ANQGSEA come from the germline V gene. The whole variable domain, remainder taken from reference TRBV29-1 and TRBJ1-2, is SAVISQKPSRDICQRGTSLTIQCQVDSQVTMMFWYRQQPGQSLTLIATANQGSEATYESGFVIDKFPISRPNLTFSTLTVSNMSPEDSSIYLCSVAFGGRVNGYTFGSGTRLTVV.